This TCR beta chain was identified during a study of a mutant IDH1 vaccine in newly diagnosed glioma. The wider study: Patients' prior therapy spanned radiotherapy, temozolomide, or both; most underwent both.

Of note for this clone: Antigen specificity is unknown.

The sample's time point: week 23, last vaccination. A single vaccine dose contained 300 ug of mutant IDH1 20-mer peptide, and topical imiquimod was used with it. Only in-frame clones appear in the TCRdb table, and some are missing; sequencing was by immunoSEQ multiplex PCR. This table holds around 80,000 clones, 75% to 90% found once. The CDR3 has 13 amino acids. Germline assignment: CDR1 LNHDA and CDR2 SQIVND (reference sequence). The V segment lost 7 bases and the J segment 4 bases; nucleotides outside the gene matches: 5. The TCR was taken from a woman between 50 and 59 years old with glioma. The specimen was PBMCs, collected from a glioma patient whose treatment included an IDH1 peptide vaccine. V gene TRBV19 combines with J gene TRBJ2-3; 7 bases map to TRBD1. The CDR3: CASKFQGADTQYF. The CDR3 DNA follows: TGTGCCAGTAAATTTCAGGGGGCAGATACGCAGTATTTT.